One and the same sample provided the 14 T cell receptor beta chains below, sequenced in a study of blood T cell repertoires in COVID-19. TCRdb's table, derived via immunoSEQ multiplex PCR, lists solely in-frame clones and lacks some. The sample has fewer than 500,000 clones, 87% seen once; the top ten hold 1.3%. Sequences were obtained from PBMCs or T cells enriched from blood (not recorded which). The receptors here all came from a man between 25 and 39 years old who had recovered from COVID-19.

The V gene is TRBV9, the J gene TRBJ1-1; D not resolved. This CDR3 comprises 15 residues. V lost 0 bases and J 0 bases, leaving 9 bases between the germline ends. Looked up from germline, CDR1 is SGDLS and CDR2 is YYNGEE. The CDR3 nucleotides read TGTGCCAGCAGCGTAGGTGAGGGAATGAACACTGAAGCTTTCTTT. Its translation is CASSVGEGMNTEAFF. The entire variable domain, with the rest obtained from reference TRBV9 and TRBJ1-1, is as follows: DSGVTQTPKHLITATGQRVTLRCSPRSGDLSVYWYQQSLDQGLQFLIQYYNGEERAKGNILERFSAQQFPDLHSELNLSSLELGDSALYFCASSVGEGMNTEAFFGQGTRLTVV.

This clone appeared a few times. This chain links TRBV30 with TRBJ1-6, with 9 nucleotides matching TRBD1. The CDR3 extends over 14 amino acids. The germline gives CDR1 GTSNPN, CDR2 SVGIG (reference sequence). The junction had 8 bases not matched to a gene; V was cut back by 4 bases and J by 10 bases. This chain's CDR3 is CAWTFRDRESPLHF. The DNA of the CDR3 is TGTGCCTGGACTTTCAGGGACAGGGAATCACCCCTCCACTTT.

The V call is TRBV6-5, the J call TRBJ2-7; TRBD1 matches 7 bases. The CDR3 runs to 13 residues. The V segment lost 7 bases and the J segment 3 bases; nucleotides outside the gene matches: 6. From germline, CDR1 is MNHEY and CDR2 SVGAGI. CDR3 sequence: CASKNRGSYEQYF. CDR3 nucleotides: TGTGCCAGCAAGAACAGGGGTAGCTACGAGCAGTACTTC.

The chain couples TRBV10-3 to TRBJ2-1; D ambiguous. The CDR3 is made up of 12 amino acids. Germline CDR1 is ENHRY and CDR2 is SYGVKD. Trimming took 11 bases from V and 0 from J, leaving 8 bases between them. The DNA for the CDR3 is TGTGCCGCCGGGTCCTCCTACAATGAGCAGTTCTTC. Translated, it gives CAAGSSYNEQFF.

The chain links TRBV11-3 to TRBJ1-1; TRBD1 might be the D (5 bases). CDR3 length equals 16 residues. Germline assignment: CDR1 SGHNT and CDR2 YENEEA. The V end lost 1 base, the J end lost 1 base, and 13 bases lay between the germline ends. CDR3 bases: TGTGCCAGCAGCTTAGGGGGACTGGGCACGAACACTGAAGCTTTCTTT. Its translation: CASSLGGLGTNTEAFF.

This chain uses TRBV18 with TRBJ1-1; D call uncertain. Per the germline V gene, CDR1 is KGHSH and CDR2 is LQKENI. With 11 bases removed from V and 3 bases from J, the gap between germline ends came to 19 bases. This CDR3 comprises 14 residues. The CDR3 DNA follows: TGTGCCGGGCGCCGTGCCAGTTCGGACACTGAAGCTTTCTTT. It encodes CAGRRASSDTEAFF.

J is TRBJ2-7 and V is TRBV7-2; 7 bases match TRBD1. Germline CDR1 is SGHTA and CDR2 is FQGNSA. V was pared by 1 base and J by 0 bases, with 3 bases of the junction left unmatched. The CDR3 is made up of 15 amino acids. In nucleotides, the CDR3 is TGTGCCAGCAGCTTAGAGGGACAGAGCTCCTACGAGCAGTACTTC. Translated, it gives CASSLEGQSSYEQYF.

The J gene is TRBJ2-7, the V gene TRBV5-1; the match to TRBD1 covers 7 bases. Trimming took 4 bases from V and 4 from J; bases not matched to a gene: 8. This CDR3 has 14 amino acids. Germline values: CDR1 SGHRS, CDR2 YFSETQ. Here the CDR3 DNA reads TGCGCCAGCAGCCCAGGACAGGTACGTTACGAGCAGTACTTC. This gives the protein CASSPGQVRYEQYF.

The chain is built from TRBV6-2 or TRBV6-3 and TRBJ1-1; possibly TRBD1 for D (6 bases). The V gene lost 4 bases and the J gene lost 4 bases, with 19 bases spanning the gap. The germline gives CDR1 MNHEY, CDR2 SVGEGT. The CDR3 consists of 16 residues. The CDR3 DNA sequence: TGTGCCAGCAGTTCCACAGGGTTACTCGTGGGCACTGAAGCTTTCTTT. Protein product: CASSSTGLLVGTEAFF.

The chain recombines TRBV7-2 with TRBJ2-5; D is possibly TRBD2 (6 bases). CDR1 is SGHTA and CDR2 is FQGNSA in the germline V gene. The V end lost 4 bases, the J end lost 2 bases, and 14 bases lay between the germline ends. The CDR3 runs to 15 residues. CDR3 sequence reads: CASSWRGYPQETQYF. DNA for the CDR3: TGTGCCAGCAGCTGGAGGGGCTACCCGCAAGAGACCCAGTACTTC.

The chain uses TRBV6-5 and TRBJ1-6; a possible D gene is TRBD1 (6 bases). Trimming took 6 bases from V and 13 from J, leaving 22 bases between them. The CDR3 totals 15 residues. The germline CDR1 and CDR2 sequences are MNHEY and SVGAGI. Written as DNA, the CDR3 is TGTGCCAGCAGGAGCCAGGGGCGGTGGCTCTCGCCCCTCCACTTT. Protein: CASRSQGRWLSPLHF.

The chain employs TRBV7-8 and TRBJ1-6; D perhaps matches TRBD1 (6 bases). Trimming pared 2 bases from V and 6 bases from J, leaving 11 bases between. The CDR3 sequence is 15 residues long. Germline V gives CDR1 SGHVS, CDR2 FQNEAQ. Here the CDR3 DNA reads TGTGCCAGCAGCTTAACTGGACAGATTAATTCACCCCTCCACTTT. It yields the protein CASSLTGQINSPLHF.

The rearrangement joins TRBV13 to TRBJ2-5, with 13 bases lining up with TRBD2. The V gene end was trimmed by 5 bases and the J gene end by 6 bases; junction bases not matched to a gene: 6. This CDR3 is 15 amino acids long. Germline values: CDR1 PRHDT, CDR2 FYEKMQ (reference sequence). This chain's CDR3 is CASSVTSGGDQTQYF. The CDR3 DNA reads TGTGCCAGCAGCGTTACTAGCGGGGGGGACCAGACCCAGTACTTC.

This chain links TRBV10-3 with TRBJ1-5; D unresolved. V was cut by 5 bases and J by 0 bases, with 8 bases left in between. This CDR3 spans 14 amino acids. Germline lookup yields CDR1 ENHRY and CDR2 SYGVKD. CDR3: CAISRTDSNQPQHF. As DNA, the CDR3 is TGTGCCATCAGTCGGACTGATAGCAATCAGCCCCAGCATTTT.